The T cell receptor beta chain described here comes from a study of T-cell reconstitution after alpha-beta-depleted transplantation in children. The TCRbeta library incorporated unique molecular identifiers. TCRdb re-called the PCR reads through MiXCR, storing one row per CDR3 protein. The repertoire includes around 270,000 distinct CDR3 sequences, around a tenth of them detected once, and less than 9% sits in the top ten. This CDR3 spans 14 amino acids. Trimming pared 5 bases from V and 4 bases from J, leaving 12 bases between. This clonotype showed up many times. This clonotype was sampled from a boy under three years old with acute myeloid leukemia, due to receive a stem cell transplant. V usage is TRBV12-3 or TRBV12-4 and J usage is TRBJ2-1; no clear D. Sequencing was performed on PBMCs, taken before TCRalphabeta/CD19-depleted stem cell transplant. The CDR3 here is CASSDASDYNEQFF. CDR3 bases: TGTGCCAGCAGTGACGCCTCCGATTACAATGAGCAGTTCTTC.